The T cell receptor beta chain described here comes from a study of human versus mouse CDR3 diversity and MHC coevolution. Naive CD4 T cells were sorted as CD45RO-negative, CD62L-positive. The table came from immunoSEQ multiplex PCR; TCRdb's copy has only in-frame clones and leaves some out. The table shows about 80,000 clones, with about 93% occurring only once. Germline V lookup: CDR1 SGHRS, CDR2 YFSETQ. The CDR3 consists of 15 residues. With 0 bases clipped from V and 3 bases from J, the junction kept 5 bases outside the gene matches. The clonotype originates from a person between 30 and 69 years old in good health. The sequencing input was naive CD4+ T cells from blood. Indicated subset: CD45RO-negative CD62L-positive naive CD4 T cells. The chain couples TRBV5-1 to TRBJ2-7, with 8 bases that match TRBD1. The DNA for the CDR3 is TGCGCCAGCAGCTTGGCGCAGGGGGCAAACTACGAGCAGTACTTC. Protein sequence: CASSLAQGANYEQYF.